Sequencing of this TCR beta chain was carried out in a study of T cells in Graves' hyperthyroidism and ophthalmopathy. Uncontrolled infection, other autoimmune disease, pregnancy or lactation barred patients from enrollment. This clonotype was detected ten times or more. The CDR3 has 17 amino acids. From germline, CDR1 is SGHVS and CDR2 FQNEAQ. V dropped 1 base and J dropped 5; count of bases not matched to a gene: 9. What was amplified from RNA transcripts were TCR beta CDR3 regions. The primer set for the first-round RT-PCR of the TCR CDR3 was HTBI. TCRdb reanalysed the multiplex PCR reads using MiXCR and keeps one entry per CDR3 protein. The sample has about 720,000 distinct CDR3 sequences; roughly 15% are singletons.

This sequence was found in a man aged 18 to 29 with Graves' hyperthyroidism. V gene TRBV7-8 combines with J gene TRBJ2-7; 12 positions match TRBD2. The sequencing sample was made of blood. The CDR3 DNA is TGTGCCAGCAGCTTAGAGCTAGCGGGAGGGCCCCTTGACGAGCAGTACTTC. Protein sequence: CASSLELAGGPLDEQYF.